Presented here are 30 T cell receptor beta chains from one specimen sequenced in a study of vaccination effects on CD4 cells after COVID-19. Data came from immunoSEQ multiplex PCR; TCRdb stores just in-frame clones and leaves some out. The data show tens of thousands of clones, about 70% seen once. Their antigens remain unidentified. Before sequencing took place, the ViraFEST assay used viral peptide pools to expand antigen-specific CD4+ T cells. Following 10 days of culture, CD4+ T cells were isolated. Vaccinees lacked prior SARS-CoV-2 infection and tested negative for nucleocapsid antibodies. The sequencing here drew on CD4+ T cells from PBMCs cultured with HCoV-NL63 spike peptides, taken before COVID-19 vaccination. These receptors originate from a human donor who received a COVID-19 vaccine.

The chain carries TRBV24-1 and TRBJ2-2; D not certain. The CDR3 totals 11 residues. The germline V and J ends were trimmed by 8 bases and 7 bases, with 7 bases remaining between them. Germline V gene sequence: CDR1 KGHDR, CDR2 SFDVKD. The CDR3 DNA reads as TGTGCCACCATGTCCTACGGGGAGCTGTTTTTT. Amino acids: CATMSYGELFF.

The J gene is TRBJ1-1, the V gene TRBV19; D remains ambiguous. Looked up from germline, CDR1 is LNHDA and CDR2 is SQIVND (reference sequence). The germline V and J ends were trimmed by 3 bases and 6 bases, with 11 bases remaining between them. CDR3 length: 13 residues. Here the CDR3 DNA reads TGTGCCAGTAGTATCCCGGGGATAGCTGAAGCTTTCTTT. The encoded protein is CASSIPGIAEAFF. Filled out from reference TRBV19 and TRBJ1-1, the complete variable domain reads DGGITQSPKYLFRKEGQNVTLSCEQNLNHDAMYWYRQDPGQGLRLIYYSQIVNDFQKGDIAEGYSVSREKKESFPLTVTSAQKNPTAFYLCASSIPGIAEAFFGQGTRLTVV.

This clone was observed a few times. V usage is TRBV24-1 and J usage is TRBJ1-5, with D unclear. The CDR3 covers 13 residues. Trimming left V 4 bases short and J 3 bases short, with 6 bases between. The germline V gene has CDR1 KGHDR and CDR2 SFDVKD. For the CDR3, the DNA is TGTGCCACCAGTGACATAAACAATCAGCCCCAGCATTTT. Its protein is CATSDINNQPQHF.

Comment on this clone: A junction boundary mismatches the germline segment, possibly from a read error. The genes are TRBV7-2 and TRBJ1-2, with D possibly being TRBD1 (5 bases). This CDR3 is 12 amino acids long. Germline V gives CDR1 SGHTA, CDR2 FQGNSA. The CDR3 sequence: CASSLEKPKDTF. DNA of the CDR3: TGTGCCAGCAGCTTAGAGAAGCCCAAGGACACGTTC.

V is TRBV29-1 and J is TRBJ2-3; maybe TRBD1 (6 bases). The CDR3 contains 12 residues. The V end lost 6 bases, the J end lost 7 bases, and 14 bases lay between the germline ends. CDR1 is SQVTM, CDR2 ANQGSEA, per germline. The CDR3 is CSVRRQANTQYF. The DNA for the CDR3 is TGCAGCGTGCGAAGACAGGCTAATACGCAGTATTTT.

The CDR3 protein is CASSQDPRGTDTQYF. The CDR3 bases are TGTGCCAGCAGCCAAGATCCCCGGGGCACAGATACGCAGTATTTT. The rearrangement links TRBV3-1 (or the pseudogene TRBV3-2) to TRBJ2-3, with no clear D. Trimming took 0 bases from V and 1 from J, leaving 8 bases between them. Germline V lookup: CDR1 LGHDT, CDR2 YNNKEL (reference sequence). The CDR3 totals 15 residues.

This clone was seen only a few times. V and J are TRBV5-1 and TRBJ1-3; no firm D call. Germline V gene lookup returns CDR1 SGHRS and CDR2 YFSETQ. The V gene lost 0 bases and the J gene lost 7 bases, with 11 bases spanning the gap. This CDR3 region has 14 residues. DNA for the CDR3: TGCGCCAGCAGCTTGGGGGGATTCAGCAACACCATATATTTT. It translates to CASSLGGFSNTIYF.

CDR3 coding DNA: TGTGCCAGCAGCCAAGATATAGAGACCCAGTACTTC. Translated: CASSQDIETQYF. The genes are TRBV14 and TRBJ2-5; D is unresolved. Per germline, CDR1 SGHDN and CDR2 FVKESK. The CDR3 contains 12 residues. Trimming removed 0 bases from V and 4 bases from J, with 3 bases in between. The full variable domain, completed using reference TRBV14 and TRBJ2-5, is EAGVTQFPSHSVIEKGQTVTLRCDPISGHDNLYWYRRVMGKEIKFLLHFVKESKQDESGMPNNRFLAERTGGTYSTLKVQPAELEDSGVYFCASSQDIETQYFGPGTRLLVL.

This sequence joins TRBV19 and TRBJ2-1, with 10 positions matching TRBD2. Trimming took 7 bases from V and 4 from J; bases not matched to a gene: 13. Germline CDR1 is LNHDA and CDR2 is SQIVND (reference sequence). The CDR3 runs 17 residues. The CDR3 is CASTSRAGGLRYNEQFF. The CDR3 DNA follows: TGTGCCAGTACCTCTCGAGCGGGGGGGCTCCGATACAATGAGCAGTTCTTC.

This chain links TRBV11-2 with TRBJ2-7; TRBD1 agrees at 9 bases. The germline V gene encodes CDR1 SGHAT and CDR2 FQNNGV. The CDR3 extends over 14 amino acids. V gave up 4 bases and J gave up 2 bases; unmatched junction bases: 3. Here the CDR3 reads CASSSHRGPYEQYF. In DNA form, the CDR3 reads TGTGCCAGCAGCTCCCACAGGGGGCCCTACGAGCAGTACTTC.

This clone was seen a few times. The rearrangement joins TRBV9 to TRBJ2-2, with a weak D call TRBD2 (5 bases). Germline-derived CDR1 and CDR2 are SGDLS and YYNGEE. V shed 6 bases and J shed 1 base, with 7 bases lying between them. CDR3 size: 13 residues. CDR3: CASNRGNTGELFF. In DNA form, the CDR3 reads TGTGCCAGCAATCGGGGGAACACCGGGGAGCTGTTTTTT.

V gene TRBV5-1 combines with J gene TRBJ2-7; D gene uncertain. V gave up 0 bases and J gave up 0 bases, with 10 bases separating them. Per the germline V gene, CDR1 is SGHRS and CDR2 is YFSETQ. The CDR3 contains 15 residues. The CDR3 DNA reads as TGCGCCAGCAGCTTGGCCTCAGGCTACTCCTACGAGCAGTACTTC. Translating it yields CASSLASGYSYEQYF.

The chain is built from TRBV30 and TRBJ1-5; no clear D gene. Germline V CDR1 and CDR2: GTSNPN, SVGIG (reference sequence). Trimming shortened V by 0 bases and J by 6 bases, and 6 bases separated the two germline ends. CDR3 length: 12 amino acids. The CDR3 bases are TGTGCCTGGAGTGTACTGGGTCAGCCCCAGCATTTT. Translating it yields CAWSVLGQPQHF.

The V and J genes are TRBV28 and TRBJ2-4; possible D gene TRBD1, 6 bases. The CDR3 runs 14 residues. Germline lookup yields CDR1 MDHEN and CDR2 SYDVKM. Trimming removed 5 bases at V and 6 bases at J, with 14 bases between. The CDR3 DNA sequence: TGTGCCAGCAGTCTACAGGGTCCCCCAAACATTCAGTACTTC. Translating gives CASSLQGPPNIQYF.

The chain joins TRBV7-9 to TRBJ1-2; D is ambiguous. V gave up 1 base and J gave up 0 bases, with 9 bases separating them. The CDR3 runs 15 residues. Germline assignment: CDR1 SEHNR and CDR2 FQNEAQ (reference sequence). CDR3 coding DNA: TGTGCCAGCAGCTTAGGTCGGCCAGCTAACTATGGCTACACCTTC. It is translated as CASSLGRPANYGYTF.

The table lists this clone with a few counts. The chain joins TRBV6-5 to TRBJ1-6; tentatively, D is TRBD1 (6 bases). The CDR3 is made up of 14 amino acids. Germline loops: CDR1 MNHEY, CDR2 SVGAGI. V was shortened by 6 bases and J by 4 bases, with 10 bases between the two germline ends. CDR3 amino acids: CASSRDKYNSPLHF. CDR3 sequence (DNA): TGTGCCAGCAGCCGGGACAAATATAATTCACCCCTCCACTTT.

This sequence joins TRBV3-1 (or the pseudogene TRBV3-2) and TRBJ2-3, with unresolved D. The ends were cut back, 1 base at V and 5 bases at J, with 4 bases in the middle. The CDR3 extends over 12 amino acids. The germline V gene has CDR1 LGHDT and CDR2 YNNKEL (reference sequence). The chain's CDR3 is CASSQGIDTQYF. CDR3 DNA sequence: TGTGCCAGCAGCCAAGGTATAGATACGCAGTATTTT.

This chain uses TRBV2 with TRBJ2-7, with 9 bases fitting TRBD1. This CDR3 comprises 14 residues. After removal of 5 bases from V and 4 bases from J, the junction contained 6 bases not matched to a gene. Germline V gene sequence: CDR1 SNHLY, CDR2 FYNNEI. CDR3: CASSPTGGWYEQYF. The CDR3 region has the DNA TGTGCCAGCAGTCCCACAGGGGGCTGGTACGAGCAGTACTTC.

The chain links TRBV5-8 to TRBJ2-4; 7 positions match TRBD2. The V segment lost 2 bases and the J segment 0 bases; nucleotides outside the gene matches: 2. The germline gives CDR1 SGHTS, CDR2 YDEGEE. This CDR3 has 15 residues. This chain's CDR3 is CASSLVAGAKNIQYF. The CDR3 bases are TGTGCCAGCAGCTTAGTAGCGGGAGCCAAAAACATTCAGTACTTC.

V is TRBV4-2 and J is TRBJ1-2, with a weak D call TRBD1 (6 bases). Germline lookup yields CDR1 LGHNA and CDR2 YNFKEQ. Trimming left V 1 base short and J 6 bases short, with 9 bases between. This CDR3 comprises 13 residues. Here the CDR3 reads CASSQGGGNGYTF. The CDR3 bases are TGTGCCAGCAGCCAAGGAGGGGGGAATGGCTACACCTTC.

The V gene is TRBV2, the J gene TRBJ1-1; no clear D gene. The germline V gene encodes CDR1 SNHLY and CDR2 FYNNEI. V was shortened by 7 bases and J by 2 bases, with 11 bases between the two germline ends. The CDR3 is 13 residues long. The CDR3 DNA reads as TGTGCCAGCAATCAAGAGCCTAACACTGAAGCTTTCTTT. Translation gives CASNQEPNTEAFF.

This clone was observed a few times. The chain employs TRBV5-1 and TRBJ2-7; 8 bases fit TRBD2. Germline V gene sequence: CDR1 SGHRS, CDR2 YFSETQ. The CDR3 consists of 12 residues. V shed 4 bases, J shed 4 bases, and the junction held 1 base outside the gene matches. CDR3 in DNA: TGCGCCAGCAGCCCGGGGGGGTACGAGCAGTACTTC. Encoded protein: CASSPGGYEQYF. Combining the CDR3 with reference TRBV5-1 and TRBJ2-7 gives the whole variable domain KAGVTQTPRYLIKTRGQQVTLSCSPISGHRSVSWYQQTPGQGLQFLFEYFSETQRNKGNFPGRFSGRQFSNSRSEMNVSTLELGDSALYLCASSPGGYEQYFGPGTRLTVT.

The chain joins TRBV18 to TRBJ1-1; D gene unclear. Germline CDR1 reads KGHSH; CDR2 reads LQKENI. The V gene lost 2 bases and the J gene lost 5 bases, with 12 bases spanning the gap. The CDR3 sequence is 14 residues long. CDR3 nucleotides: TGTGCCAGCTCACCATTGGTCAGTCCGACTGAAGCTTTCTTT. Residues: CASSPLVSPTEAFF.

The chain uses TRBV19 and TRBJ2-6; D remains ambiguous. This CDR3 is 15 amino acids long. Germline V lookup: CDR1 LNHDA, CDR2 SQIVND (reference sequence). The germline V and J ends were trimmed by 10 bases and 4 bases, with 17 bases remaining between them. The CDR3 region is CATLRSGRGANVLTF. In DNA, the CDR3 is TGTGCCACCCTAAGGTCAGGCCGAGGGGCCAACGTCCTGACTTTC.

The CDR3 loop reads CASSLMNTEAFF. CDR3 nucleotide sequence: TGTGCCAGCAGCTTAATGAACACTGAAGCTTTCTTT. This chain uses TRBV7-8 with TRBJ1-1; no firm D call. The CDR3 loop spans 12 amino acids. The germline CDR1 and CDR2 sequences are SGHVS and FQNEAQ. Trimming took off 2 bases at V and 0 bases at J, with 1 base between the two ends.

The V gene is TRBV28, the J gene TRBJ1-1; unclear D gene. The CDR3 sequence is 11 residues long. The germline V and J ends were trimmed by 11 bases and 6 bases, with 13 bases remaining between them. CDR1 and CDR2 from the germline V gene are MDHEN and SYDVKM. The CDR3 is CAATAESEAFF. CDR3 bases: TGTGCCGCCACAGCTGAATCTGAAGCTTTCTTT. Complete variable domain (other parts from reference TRBV28 and TRBJ1-1): DVKVTQSSRYLVKRTGEKVFLECVQDMDHENMFWYRQDPGLGLRLIYFSYDVKMKEKGDIPEGYSVSREKKERFSLILESASTNQTSMYLCAATAESEAFFGQGTRLTVV.

The rearrangement joins TRBV19 to TRBJ2-7, with 9 bases identical to TRBD1. The CDR3 totals 13 residues. V was clipped by 4 bases and J by 6 bases; unmatched bases: 4. Looked up from germline, CDR1 is LNHDA and CDR2 is SQIVND (reference sequence). CDR3 nucleotide sequence: TGTGCCAGTAGTAAACAGGGGGCGGCCGAGCAGTACTTC. This codes for CASSKQGAAEQYF.

V and J are TRBV12-5 and TRBJ1-2; a weak D match, TRBD1 (6 bases). V lost 0 bases and J lost 10, with 15 bases in between. Germline V gives CDR1 LGHNT, CDR2 FRNRAP. The CDR3 is made up of 14 amino acids. The CDR3 DNA reads as TGTGCTAGTGGTTTGGTACCTACAGGGACGTACTACACCTTC. Amino acids: CASGLVPTGTYYTF. Using reference TRBV12-5 and TRBJ1-2 for the parts outside the CDR3, the full variable domain is DARVTQTPRHKVTEMGQEVTMRCQPILGHNTVFWYRQTMMQGLELLAYFRNRAPLDDSGMPKDRFSAEMPDATLATLKIQPSEPRDSAVYFCASGLVPTGTYYTFGSGTRLTVV.

DNA of the CDR3: TGTGCCAGCAGTAATCCCACCTTACGGGGTCAGCAGCCCCAGCATTTT. Its translation is CASSNPTLRGQQPQHF. The chain carries TRBV28 and TRBJ1-5; D unclear. This CDR3 spans 16 amino acids. V was trimmed by 5 bases and J by 7 bases, leaving 21 bases between them. The V gene's germline CDR1 is MDHEN and CDR2 SYDVKM.

The V and J genes are TRBV7-3 and TRBJ2-3; D is perhaps TRBD1 (5 bases). Deletions cut 2 bases from V and 0 bases from J, with 18 bases between. This CDR3 comprises 18 residues. Germline loops: CDR1 SGHTA, CDR2 FQGTGA. CDR3 nucleotide sequence: TGTGCCAGCAGCTTAGAAGTTACAGGCATATTTAGCACAGATACGCAGTATTTT. It is translated as CASSLEVTGIFSTDTQYF.